The 10 T cell receptor beta chains in this list originate from one sample, sequenced in a study of blood T cells in healthy people across ages. Sample-barcoded 5' priming and a J-beta primer mix drove a second PCR of roughly 6 to 12 cycles. MiXCR, applied by TCRdb to the 5' RACE reads, yields one record per CDR3 protein. The repertoire holds some 900,000 distinct CDR3 sequences, with approximately 49% as singletons. Sequencing was done on a sample of blood. These receptors originate from a man aged 25 to 40 in good health.

This clonotype was seen many times. This rearrangement joins TRBV7-3 to TRBJ2-5, with 7 bases identical to TRBD2. Looked up from germline, CDR1 is SGHTA and CDR2 is FQGTGA. The CDR3 is 16 residues long. The trim removed 5 bases at V and 1 base at J, leaving 10 bases unmatched. CDR3 in DNA: TGTGCCAGCAGCCTAAGAGGGCGGGGGACCCAAGAGACCCAGTACTTC. Translating gives CASSLRGRGTQETQYF.

This clonotype came up a few times. The V gene is TRBV12-3 or TRBV12-4, the J gene TRBJ2-3; 10 bases fit TRBD2. The trim removed 1 base at V and 3 bases at J, leaving 10 bases unmatched. This CDR3 has 18 amino acids. The CDR3 bases are TGTGCCAGCAGTTTAGGTATCAGCGGGGGGGCAACAACAGATACGCAGTATTTT. This codes for CASSLGISGGATTDTQYF.

The V call is TRBV7-9, the J call TRBJ2-1, with 8 bases identical to TRBD1. The V segment lost 4 bases and the J segment 10 bases; nucleotides outside the gene matches: 9. Germline CDR1 reads SEHNR; CDR2 reads FQNEAQ (reference sequence). The CDR3 is made up of 14 amino acids. Written as DNA, the CDR3 is TGTGCCAGCAGCTCCCCGACAGGGGAATACGAGCAGTTCTTC. This translates into CASSSPTGEYEQFF.

The table lists this clonotype with a few counts. At one of its ends the junction is not consistent with the germline gene, which may arise from a read error. This chain links TRBV9 with TRBJ1-2, with D unresolved. The CDR3 extends over 14 amino acids. Germline V gene data show CDR1 as SGDLS and CDR2 as YYNGEE. CDR3 in amino acids: CASSVESGFYGYTF. CDR3 sequence (DNA): TGTGCCAGCAGCGTAGAGTCGGGTTTTTATGGTTACACCTTC. The variable domain in full, with the rest retrieved from reference TRBV9 and TRBJ1-2, is DSGVTQTPKHLITATGQRVTLRCSPRSGDLSVYWYQQSLDQGLQFLIQYYNGEERAKGNILERFSAQQFPDLHSELNLSSLELGDSALYFCASSVESGFYGYTFGSGTRLTVV.

This clonotype was detected a few times. The chain joins TRBV3-1 to TRBJ1-5; D remains ambiguous. Per germline, CDR1 LGHDT and CDR2 YNNKEL (reference sequence). The CDR3 has 13 residues. V gave up 5 bases and J gave up 4 bases, with 9 bases separating them. The CDR3 reads CASSSDTNQPQHF. In DNA, the CDR3 is TGTGCCAGCAGCTCCGACACTAATCAGCCCCAGCATTTT.

This chain connects TRBV20-1 to TRBJ2-1; possibly TRBD1 for D (6 bases). The CDR3 length is 14 residues. V shed 2 bases and J shed 2 bases, with 10 bases lying between them. Germline CDR1 is DFQATT and CDR2 is SNEGSKA (reference sequence). The CDR3 protein is CSARQGHTYNEQFF. CDR3 nucleotides: TGCAGTGCTAGACAGGGACATACCTACAATGAGCAGTTCTTC.

This chain uses TRBV6-5 with TRBJ1-2, with 7 bases fitting TRBD1. This CDR3 has 15 residues. Germline CDR1 and CDR2: MNHEY and SVGAGI. V shed 0 bases and J 7 bases; nucleotides not matched to a gene: 8. The CDR3, as DNA: TGTGCCAGCAGTTACTCTAGACAGGGCGATCTTGGCTACACCTTC. Translated, it gives CASSYSRQGDLGYTF.

Comment on this clonotype: At one end the junction does not follow the germline gene, possibly because of a read error. The rearrangement joins TRBV9 to TRBJ2-3, with D uncertain. The V gene's germline CDR1 is SGDLS and CDR2 YYNGEE. The CDR3 totals 13 residues. CDR3 nucleotides: TGTGGCAGCAGCGTAGGTGGGACAGATACGCAGTATTTT. Amino acid sequence: CGSSVGGTDTQYF.

This clonotype was picked up a small number of times. This chain joins TRBV29-1 and TRBJ2-7; 10 bases align to TRBD1. Germline-derived CDR1 and CDR2 are SQVTM and ANQGSEA. Unmatched junction bases numbered 5, after V lost 6 bases and J lost 3 bases. This CDR3 is 13 amino acids long. The CDR3 sequence is CSVGQGFNYEQYF. The CDR3 nucleotides are TGCAGCGTGGGACAGGGGTTCAACTACGAGCAGTACTTC.

The chain joins TRBV27 to TRBJ2-1; a possible D gene is TRBD2 (7 bases). Deletions cut 6 bases from V and 7 bases from J, with 16 bases between. The V gene's germline CDR1 is MNHEY and CDR2 SMNVEV (reference sequence). CDR3 length: 14 residues. CDR3 nucleotides: TGTGCCAGCAGACCCTCCGGGGGGCCAAATGAGCAGTTCTTC. This codes for CASRPSGGPNEQFF.